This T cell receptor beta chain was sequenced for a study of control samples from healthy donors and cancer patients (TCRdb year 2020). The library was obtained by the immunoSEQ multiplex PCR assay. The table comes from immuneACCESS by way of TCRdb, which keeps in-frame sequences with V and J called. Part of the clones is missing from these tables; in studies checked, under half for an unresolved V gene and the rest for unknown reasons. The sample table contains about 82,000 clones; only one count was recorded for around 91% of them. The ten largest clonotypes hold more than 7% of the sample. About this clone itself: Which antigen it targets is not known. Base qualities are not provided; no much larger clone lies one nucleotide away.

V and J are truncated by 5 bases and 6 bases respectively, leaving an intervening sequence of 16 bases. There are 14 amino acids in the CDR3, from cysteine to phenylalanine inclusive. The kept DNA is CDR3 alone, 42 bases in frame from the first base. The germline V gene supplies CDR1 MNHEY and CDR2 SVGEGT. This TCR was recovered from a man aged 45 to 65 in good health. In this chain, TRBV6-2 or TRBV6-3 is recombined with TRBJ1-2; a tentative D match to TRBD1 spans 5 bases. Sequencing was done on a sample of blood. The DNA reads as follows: TGTGCCAGCAGTGGAGGGACCTCCGGCCATGGCTACACCTTC. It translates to CASSGGTSGHGYTF.